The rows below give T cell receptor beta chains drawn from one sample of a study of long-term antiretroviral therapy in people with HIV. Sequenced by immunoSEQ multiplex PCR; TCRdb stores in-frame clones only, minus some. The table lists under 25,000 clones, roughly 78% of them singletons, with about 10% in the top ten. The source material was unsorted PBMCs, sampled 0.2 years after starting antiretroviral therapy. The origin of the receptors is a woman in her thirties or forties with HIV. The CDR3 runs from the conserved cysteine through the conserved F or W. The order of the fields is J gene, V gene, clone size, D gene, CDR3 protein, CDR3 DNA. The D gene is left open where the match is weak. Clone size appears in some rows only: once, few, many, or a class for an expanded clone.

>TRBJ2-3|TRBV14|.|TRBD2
CASSQVAGADTQYF
TGTGCCAGCAGCCAAGTAGCGGGGGCAGATACGCAGTATTTT
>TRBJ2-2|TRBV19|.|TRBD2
CASLAGGWAGELFF
TGTGCCAGTCTAGCGGGAGGGTGGGCCGGGGAGCTGTTTTTT
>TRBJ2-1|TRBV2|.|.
CASSVVSTRYSYNEQFF
TGTGCCAGCAGTGTCGTCTCGACTCGATACTCCTACAATGAGCAGTTCTTC
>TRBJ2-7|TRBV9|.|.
CASSPGDSYEQYF
TGTGCCAGCAGCCCCGGGGACTCCTACGAGCAGTACTTC
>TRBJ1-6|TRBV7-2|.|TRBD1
CASSPQQGFGNSPLHF
TGTGCCAGCAGCCCGCAACAGGGGTTTGGCAATTCACCCCTCCACTTT
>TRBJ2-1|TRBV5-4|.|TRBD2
CASSLARGEYNEQFF
TGTGCCAGCAGCTTGGCCCGGGGGGAATACAATGAGCAGTTCTTC
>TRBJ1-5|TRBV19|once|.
CASSTLQGQPQHF
TGTGCCAGTAGTACCCTACAAGGACAGCCCCAGCATTTT
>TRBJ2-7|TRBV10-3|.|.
CAIRETGLDEQYF
TGTGCCATCAGAGAGACGGGCCTGGACGAGCAGTACTTC
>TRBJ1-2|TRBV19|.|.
CASRTQHRARDGYTF
TGTGCCAGTAGGACTCAGCACAGAGCGCGGGACGGCTACACCTTC
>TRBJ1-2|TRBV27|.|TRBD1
CASSPWTGTYGYTF
TGTGCCAGCAGTCCTTGGACAGGGACCTATGGCTACACCTTC
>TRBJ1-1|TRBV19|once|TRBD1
CASIPSSGGHGEAFF
TGTGCCAGTATCCCGTCCTCAGGGGGCCACGGTGAAGCTTTCTTT
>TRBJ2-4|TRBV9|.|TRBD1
CASSATGGPSKNIQYF
TGTGCCAGCAGCGCCACAGGGGGCCCGTCCAAAAACATTCAGTACTTC
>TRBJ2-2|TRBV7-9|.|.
CASSPGYGELFF
TGTGCCAGCAGCCCAGGGTACGGGGAGCTGTTTTTT
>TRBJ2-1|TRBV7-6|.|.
CASSAGYLNEQFF
TGTGCCAGCAGCGCCGGGTACCTCAATGAGCAGTTCTTC
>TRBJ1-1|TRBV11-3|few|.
CASSLRQITGGTEAFF
TGTGCCAGCAGCTTAAGACAGATCACGGGCGGTACTGAAGCTTTCTTT
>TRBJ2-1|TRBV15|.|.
CATSSGGTSYNEQFF
TGTGCCACCAGCAGCGGGGGAACCTCCTACAATGAGCAGTTCTTC
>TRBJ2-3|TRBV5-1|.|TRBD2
CASSLGGTSGRRRGDTQYF
TGCGCCAGCAGCTTGGGTGGGACTAGCGGGAGACGGCGCGGAGATACGCAGTATTTT
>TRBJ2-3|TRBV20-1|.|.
CSARGGDTQYF
TGCAGTGCTAGGGGAGGAGATACGCAGTATTTT